This entry describes one T cell receptor (beta chain). The antigen is undetermined. This entry belongs to a study of cytomegalovirus exposure and HLA in healthy donors. General study results and limits: Many donors shared some public TCRs, even though most TCR sequences were rare. Reportedly, fewer N-insertions than the approximately 610-donor mean appeared in an Asian-associated ancestry cluster in a later analysis. Both high specificity and high sensitivity reportedly marked the classifier's diagnosis of cytomegalovirus status.

The primer mix had 60 Vbeta and 13 Jbeta primers. Libraries were prepared by immunoSEQ multiplex PCR; TCRdb keeps only in-frame clonotypes and omits some of them. Of some 170,000 clones in the sample, more than 80% are singletons; the top ten hold around 4.7%. Donors had nominal health at sampling but likely had unrecorded immune exposures. V lost 7 bases and J 0 bases, leaving 13 bases between the germline ends. This CDR3 comprises 15 residues. The germline V gene encodes CDR1 MNHNS and CDR2 SASEGT. The genes are TRBV6-1 and TRBJ1-5; a possible D gene is TRBD1 (5 bases). The TCR originated in a woman between 18 and 30 years old in good health and CMV-seropositive. The sequenced sample consisted of PBMCs. CDR3: CASIWGADSNQPQHF. In DNA, the CDR3 is TGTGCCAGCATCTGGGGCGCAGATAGCAATCAGCCCCAGCATTTT.